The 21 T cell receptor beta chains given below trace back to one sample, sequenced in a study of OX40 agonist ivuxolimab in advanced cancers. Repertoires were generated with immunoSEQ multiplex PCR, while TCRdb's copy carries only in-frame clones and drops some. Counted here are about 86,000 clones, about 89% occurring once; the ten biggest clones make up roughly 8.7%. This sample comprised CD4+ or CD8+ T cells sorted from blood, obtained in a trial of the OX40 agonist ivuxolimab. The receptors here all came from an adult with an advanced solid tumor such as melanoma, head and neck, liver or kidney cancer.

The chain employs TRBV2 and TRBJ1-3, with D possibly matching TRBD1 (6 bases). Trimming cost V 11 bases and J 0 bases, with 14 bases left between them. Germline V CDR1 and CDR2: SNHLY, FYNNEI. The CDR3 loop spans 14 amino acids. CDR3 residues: CALWGPNSGNTIYF. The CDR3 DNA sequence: TGTGCCCTCTGGGGGCCAAACTCTGGAAACACCATATATTTT.

The CDR3, as DNA: TGTGCCATCAGTGAGACCCGGGACAAGAACTACGAGCAGTACTTC. The encoded protein is CAISETRDKNYEQYF. The chain employs TRBV10-3 and TRBJ2-7; D is perhaps TRBD1 (6 bases). With 2 bases removed from V and 3 bases from J, the gap between germline ends came to 14 bases. The CDR3 contains 15 residues. CDR1 is ENHRY and CDR2 is SYGVKD in the germline V gene.

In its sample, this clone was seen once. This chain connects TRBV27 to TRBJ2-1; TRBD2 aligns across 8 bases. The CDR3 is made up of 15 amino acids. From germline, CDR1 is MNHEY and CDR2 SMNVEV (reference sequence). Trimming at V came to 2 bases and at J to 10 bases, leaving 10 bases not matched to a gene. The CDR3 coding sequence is TGTGCCAGCAGTTTAAACCCATTCGCGGGAGGAGAGCAGTTCTTC. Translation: CASSLNPFAGGEQFF.

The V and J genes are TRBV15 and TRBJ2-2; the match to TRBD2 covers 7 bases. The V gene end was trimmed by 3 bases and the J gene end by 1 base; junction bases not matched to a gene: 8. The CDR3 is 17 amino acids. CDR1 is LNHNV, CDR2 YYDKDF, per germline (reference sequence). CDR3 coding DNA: TGTGCCACCAGCAGGGCTAGCGGTCCTCTGAACACCGGGGAGCTGTTTTTT. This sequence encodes CATSRASGPLNTGELFF.

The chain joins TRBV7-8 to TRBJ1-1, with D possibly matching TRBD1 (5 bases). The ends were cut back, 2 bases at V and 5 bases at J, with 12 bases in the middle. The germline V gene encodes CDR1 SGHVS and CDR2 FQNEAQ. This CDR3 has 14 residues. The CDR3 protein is CASSLTQGRTEAFF. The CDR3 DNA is TGTGCCAGCAGCTTAACGCAGGGCCGAACTGAAGCTTTCTTT. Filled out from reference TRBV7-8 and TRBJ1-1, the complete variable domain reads GAGVSQSPRYKVAKRGQDVALRCDPISGHVSLFWYQQALGQGPEFLTYFQNEAQLDKSGLPSDRFFAERPEGSVSTLKIQRTQQEDSAVYLCASSLTQGRTEAFFGQGTRLTVV.

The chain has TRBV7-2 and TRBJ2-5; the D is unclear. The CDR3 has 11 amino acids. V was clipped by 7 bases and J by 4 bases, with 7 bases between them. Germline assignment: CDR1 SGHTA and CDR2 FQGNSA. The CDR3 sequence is CASKIRETQYF. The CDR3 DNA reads TGTGCCAGCAAGATCCGAGAGACCCAGTACTTC. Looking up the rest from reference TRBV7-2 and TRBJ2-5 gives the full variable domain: GAGVSQSPSNKVTEKGKDVELRCDPISGHTALYWYRQSLGQGLEFLIYFQGNSAPDKSGLPSDRFSAERTGGSVSTLTIQRTQQEDSAVYLCASKIRETQYFGPGTRLLVL.

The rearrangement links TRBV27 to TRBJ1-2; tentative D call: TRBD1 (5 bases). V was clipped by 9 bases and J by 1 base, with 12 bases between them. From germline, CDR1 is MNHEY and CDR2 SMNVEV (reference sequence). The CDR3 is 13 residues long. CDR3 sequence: CASGAEVNYGYTF. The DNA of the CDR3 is TGTGCCAGTGGGGCAGAGGTTAACTATGGCTACACCTTC.

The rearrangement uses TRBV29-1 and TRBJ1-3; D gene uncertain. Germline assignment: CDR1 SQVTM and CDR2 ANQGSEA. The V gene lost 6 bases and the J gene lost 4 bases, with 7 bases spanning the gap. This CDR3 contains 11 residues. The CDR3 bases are TGCAGCGTCTCTAAGGGAAACACCATATATTTT. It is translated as CSVSKGNTIYF. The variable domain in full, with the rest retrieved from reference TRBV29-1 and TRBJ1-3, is SAVISQKPSRDICQRGTSLTIQCQVDSQVTMMFWYRQQPGQSLTLIATANQGSEATYESGFVIDKFPISRPNLTFSTLTVSNMSPEDSSIYLCSVSKGNTIYFGEGSWLTVV.

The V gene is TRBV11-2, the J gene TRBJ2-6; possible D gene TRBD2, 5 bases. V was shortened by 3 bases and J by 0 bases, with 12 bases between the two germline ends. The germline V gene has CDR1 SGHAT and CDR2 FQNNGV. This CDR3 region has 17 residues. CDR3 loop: CASSFPGMRSGANVLTF. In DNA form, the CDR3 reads TGTGCCAGCAGCTTCCCGGGAATGCGCTCTGGGGCCAACGTCCTGACTTTC.

The CDR3 spells CASSLSGGSYGYTF. The CDR3 DNA follows: TGCGCCAGCAGCTTGTCAGGAGGGAGTTATGGCTACACCTTC. The rearrangement joins TRBV5-1 to TRBJ1-2; no clear D. The germline V gene has CDR1 SGHRS and CDR2 YFSETQ. The CDR3 runs 14 residues. V was cut by 1 base and J by 5 bases, with 12 bases left in between.

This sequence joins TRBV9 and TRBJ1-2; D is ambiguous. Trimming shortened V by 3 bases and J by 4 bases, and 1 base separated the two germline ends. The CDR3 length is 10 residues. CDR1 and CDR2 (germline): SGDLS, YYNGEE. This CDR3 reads CASSGYGYTF. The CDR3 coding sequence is TGTGCCAGCAGCGGCTATGGCTACACCTTC.

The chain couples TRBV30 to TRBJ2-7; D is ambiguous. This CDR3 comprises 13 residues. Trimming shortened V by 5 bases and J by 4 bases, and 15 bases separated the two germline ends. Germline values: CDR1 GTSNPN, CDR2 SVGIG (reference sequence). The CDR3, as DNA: TGTGCCTGGGACTTGGGTTTGGGGTACGAGCAGTACTTC. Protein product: CAWDLGLGYEQYF.

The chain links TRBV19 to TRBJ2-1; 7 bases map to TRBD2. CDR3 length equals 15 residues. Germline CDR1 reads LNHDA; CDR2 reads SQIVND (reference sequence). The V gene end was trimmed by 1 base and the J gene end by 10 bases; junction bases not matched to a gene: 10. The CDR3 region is CASSIAGLSSNEQFF. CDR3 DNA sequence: TGTGCCAGTAGTATAGCGGGACTATCATCTAACGAGCAGTTCTTC.

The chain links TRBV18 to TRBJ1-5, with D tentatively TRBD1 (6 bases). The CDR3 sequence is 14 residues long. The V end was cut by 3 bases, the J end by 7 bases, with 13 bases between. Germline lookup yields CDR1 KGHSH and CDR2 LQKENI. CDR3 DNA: TGTGCCAGCTCACCCGACAGGAATGGACAGCCCCAGCATTTT. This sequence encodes CASSPDRNGQPQHF.

The CDR3 loop reads CASSSRGHNQPQHF. The CDR3 region has the DNA TGTGCCAGCAGTTCCAGGGGGCATAATCAGCCCCAGCATTTT. This sequence joins TRBV27 and TRBJ1-5; 8 bases fit TRBD1. Per germline, CDR1 MNHEY and CDR2 SMNVEV (reference sequence). The junction had 3 bases not matched to a gene; V was cut back by 4 bases and J by 4 bases. The CDR3 is made up of 14 amino acids.

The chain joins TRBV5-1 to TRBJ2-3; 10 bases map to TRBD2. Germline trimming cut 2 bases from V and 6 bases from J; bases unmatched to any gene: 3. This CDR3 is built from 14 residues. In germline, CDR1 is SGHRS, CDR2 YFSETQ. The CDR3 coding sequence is TGCGCCAGCAGCTTCAAGCGGGAGGGCGATACGCAGTATTTT. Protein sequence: CASSFKREGDTQYF.

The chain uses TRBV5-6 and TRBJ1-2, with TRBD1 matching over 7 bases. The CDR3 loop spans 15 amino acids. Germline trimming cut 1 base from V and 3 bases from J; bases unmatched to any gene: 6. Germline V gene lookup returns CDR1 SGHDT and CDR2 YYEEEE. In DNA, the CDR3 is TGTGCCAGCAGCTTGATGGACAGGTTGGACTATGGCTACACCTTC. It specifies CASSLMDRLDYGYTF. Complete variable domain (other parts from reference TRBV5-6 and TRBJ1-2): DAGVTQSPTHLIKTRGQQVTLRCSPKSGHDTVSWYQQALGQGPQFIFQYYEEEERQRGNFPDRFSGHQFPNYSSELNVNALLLGDSALYLCASSLMDRLDYGYTFGSGTRLTVV.

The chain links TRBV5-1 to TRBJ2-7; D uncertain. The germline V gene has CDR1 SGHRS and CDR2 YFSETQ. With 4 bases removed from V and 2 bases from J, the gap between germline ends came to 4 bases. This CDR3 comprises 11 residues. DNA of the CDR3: TGCGCCAGCAGCAATGCCTACGAGCAGTACTTC. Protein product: CASSNAYEQYF.

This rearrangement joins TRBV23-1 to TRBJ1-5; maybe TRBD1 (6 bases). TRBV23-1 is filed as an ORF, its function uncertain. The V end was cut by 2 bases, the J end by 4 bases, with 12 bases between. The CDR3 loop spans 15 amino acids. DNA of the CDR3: TGCGCCAGCAGTCAACACAGGGAGTGGAATCAGCCCCAGCATTTT. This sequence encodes CASSQHREWNQPQHF.

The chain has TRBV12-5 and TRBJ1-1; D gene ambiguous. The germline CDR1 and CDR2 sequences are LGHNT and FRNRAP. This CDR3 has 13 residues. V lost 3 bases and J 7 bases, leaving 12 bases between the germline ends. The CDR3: CASGFVRDLEAFF. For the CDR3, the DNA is TGTGCTAGTGGTTTTGTACGGGATCTTGAAGCTTTCTTT. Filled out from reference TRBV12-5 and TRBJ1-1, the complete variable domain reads DARVTQTPRHKVTEMGQEVTMRCQPILGHNTVFWYRQTMMQGLELLAYFRNRAPLDDSGMPKDRFSAEMPDATLATLKIQPSEPRDSAVYFCASGFVRDLEAFFGQGTRLTVV.

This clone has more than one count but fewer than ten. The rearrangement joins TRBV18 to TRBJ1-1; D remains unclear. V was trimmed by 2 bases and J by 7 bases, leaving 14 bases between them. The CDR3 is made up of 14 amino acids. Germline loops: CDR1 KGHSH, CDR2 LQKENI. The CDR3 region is CASSPTIKEGEAFF. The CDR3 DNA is TGTGCCAGCTCACCAACAATTAAGGAAGGTGAAGCTTTCTTT.